The rows below give T cell receptor beta chains drawn from one sample of a study of beta chain features in type 1 diabetes. TCRdb's table, derived via immunoSEQ multiplex PCR, lists solely in-frame clones and lacks some. The sample lists under 850,000 clones, 10% to 15% occurring once. The specimen was naive CD4+ T cells from blood. These receptors were taken from a man younger than 35 with type 1 diabetes. CDR3s leave out the opening cysteine and the closing phenylalanine or tryptophan.

CDR3 protein	V gene	J gene
AWDSSGNTIY	TRBV30	TRBJ1-3
ASSRDRVSYEQY	TRBV28	TRBJ2-7
AISSLEETQY	TRBV10-3	TRBJ2-5
SVDVVDEQF	TRBV29-1	TRBJ2-1
ASTTGNYGYT	TRBV10-2	TRBJ1-2
ASSEGPGGYT	TRBV2	TRBJ1-2
AISDRGSYNSPLH	TRBV10-3	TRBJ1-6
AGSGGTDTQY	TRBV30	TRBJ2-3
ASMGGVGQPQH	TRBV6-1	TRBJ1-5
ASSLGAGTPTQY	TRBV5-1	TRBJ2-3
ASSTLAITSYNEQF	TRBV7-9	TRBJ2-1
ASRLDGALGYGYT	TRBV6-5	TRBJ1-2
ASSDLSGLAGTDTQY	TRBV10-1	TRBJ2-3
ASSPSGGGDSNQPQH	TRBV14	TRBJ1-5
ASSLANNQPQH	TRBV7-9	TRBJ1-5
ASSLDGSGGPSETQY	TRBV9	TRBJ2-5
ASSLSGAVGYT	TRBV9	TRBJ1-2
ASSLTGGYTEAF	TRBV27	TRBJ1-1
ASGPSPDTQY	TRBV9	TRBJ2-3
ASSDHEDAWNTEAF	TRBV6-4	TRBJ1-1
ASSPGLAGDTQY	TRBV14	TRBJ2-3
ASSSGQFYGYT	TRBV27	TRBJ1-2
ASSYSGEDQPQH	TRBV6-5	TRBJ1-5
AWDGTGGPETQY	TRBV30	TRBJ2-5
ASSPFGGKGPSYEQY	TRBV18	TRBJ2-7
ASSLVGRRETQY	TRBV27	TRBJ2-5
ASSHGGNKYEQY	TRBV21-1	TRBJ2-7
ASTQRQFGGTQY	TRBV19	TRBJ2-3
ASSYGAAHQETQY	TRBV6-6	TRBJ2-5
ASSYSRGGLQETQY	TRBV6-6	TRBJ2-5
ASSLRVNEQF	TRBV11-2	TRBJ2-1
ASSLGPRVQSGYT	TRBV9	TRBJ1-2
AWSFPQGEQF	TRBV30	TRBJ2-1
ASSPSLSSYNEQF	TRBV19	TRBJ2-1
ASSPWGWTEAF	TRBV28	TRBJ1-1
ASSLDRQGVSYT	TRBV5-4	TRBJ1-2
SGRDISGNTIY	TRBV29-1	TRBJ1-3
AIGTLGTEAF	TRBV10-3	TRBJ1-1
ATGRGAGVLEQY	TRBV10-3	TRBJ2-7
ASRPAGADTQY	TRBV7-2	TRBJ2-3